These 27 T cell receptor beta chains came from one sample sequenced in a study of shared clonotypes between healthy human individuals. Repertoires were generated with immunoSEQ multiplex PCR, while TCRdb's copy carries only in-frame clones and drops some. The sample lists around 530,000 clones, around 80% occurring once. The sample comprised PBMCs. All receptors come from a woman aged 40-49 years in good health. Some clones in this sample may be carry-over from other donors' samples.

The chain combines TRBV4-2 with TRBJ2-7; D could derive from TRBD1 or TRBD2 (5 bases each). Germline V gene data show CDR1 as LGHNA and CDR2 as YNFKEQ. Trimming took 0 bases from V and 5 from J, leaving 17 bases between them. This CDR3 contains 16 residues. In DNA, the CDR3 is TGTGCCAGCAGCCAAGATTATGGGGGAATGGAGCACGAGCAGTACTTC. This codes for CASSQDYGGMEHEQYF.

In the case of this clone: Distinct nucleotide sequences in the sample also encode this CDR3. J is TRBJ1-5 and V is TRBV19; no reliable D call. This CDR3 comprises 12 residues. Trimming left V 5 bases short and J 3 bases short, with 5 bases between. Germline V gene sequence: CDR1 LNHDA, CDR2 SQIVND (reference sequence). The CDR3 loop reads CASSGLNQPQHF. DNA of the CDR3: TGTGCCAGTAGTGGTCTCAATCAGCCCCAGCATTTT.

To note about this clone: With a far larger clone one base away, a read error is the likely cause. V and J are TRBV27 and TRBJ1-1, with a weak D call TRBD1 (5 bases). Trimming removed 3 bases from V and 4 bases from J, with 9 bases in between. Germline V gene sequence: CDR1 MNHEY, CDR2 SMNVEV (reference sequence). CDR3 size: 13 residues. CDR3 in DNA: TGTGCCAGCAGTTTGCAGGGAGGCACTGAAGCTTTCTTT. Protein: CASSLQGGTEAFF.

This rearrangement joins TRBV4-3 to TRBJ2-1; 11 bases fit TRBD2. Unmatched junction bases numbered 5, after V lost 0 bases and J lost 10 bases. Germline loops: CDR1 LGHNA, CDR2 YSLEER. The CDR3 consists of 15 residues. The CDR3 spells CASSQETSGSLEQFF. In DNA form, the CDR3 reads TGCGCCAGCAGCCAAGAAACTAGCGGGAGTCTCGAGCAGTTCTTC.

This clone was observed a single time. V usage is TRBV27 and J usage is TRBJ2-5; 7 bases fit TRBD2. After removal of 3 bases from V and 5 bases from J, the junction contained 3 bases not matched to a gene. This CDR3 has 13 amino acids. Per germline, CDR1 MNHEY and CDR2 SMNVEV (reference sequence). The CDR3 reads CASSFLGGETQYF. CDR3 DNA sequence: TGTGCCAGCAGTTTTCTCGGGGGGGAGACCCAGTACTTC.

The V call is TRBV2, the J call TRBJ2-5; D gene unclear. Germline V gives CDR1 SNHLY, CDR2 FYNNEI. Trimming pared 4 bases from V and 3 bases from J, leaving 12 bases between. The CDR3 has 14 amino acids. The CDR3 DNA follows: TGTGCCAGCAGTGGTACAGATGTGGAAGAGACCCAGTACTTC. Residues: CASSGTDVEETQYF. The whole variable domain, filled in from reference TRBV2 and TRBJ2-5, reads EPEVTQTPSHQVTQMGQEVILRCVPISNHLYFYWYRQILGQKVEFLVSFYNNEISEKSEIFDDQFSVERPDGSNFTLKIRSTKLEDSAMYFCASSGTDVEETQYFGPGTRLLVL.

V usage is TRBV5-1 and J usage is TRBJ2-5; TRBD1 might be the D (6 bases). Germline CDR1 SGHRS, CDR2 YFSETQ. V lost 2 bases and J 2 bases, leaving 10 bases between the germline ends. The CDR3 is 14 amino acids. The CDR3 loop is CASSLIQGQETQYF. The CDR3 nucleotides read TGCGCCAGCAGCTTAATCCAGGGGCAAGAGACCCAGTACTTC.

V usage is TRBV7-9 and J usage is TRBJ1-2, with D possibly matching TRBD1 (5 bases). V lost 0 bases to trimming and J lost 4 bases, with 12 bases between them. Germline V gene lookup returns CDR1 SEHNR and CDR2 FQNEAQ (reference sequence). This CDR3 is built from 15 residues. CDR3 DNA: TGTGCCAGCAGCTTAGCGCGCAGGGTCTTCTATGGCTACACCTTC. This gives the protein CASSLARRVFYGYTF.

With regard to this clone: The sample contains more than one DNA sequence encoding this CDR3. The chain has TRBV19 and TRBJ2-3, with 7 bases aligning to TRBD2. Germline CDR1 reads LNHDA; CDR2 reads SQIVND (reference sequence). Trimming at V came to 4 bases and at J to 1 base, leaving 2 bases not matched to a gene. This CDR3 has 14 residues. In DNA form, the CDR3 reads TGTGCCAGTAGTAGCGGGAGTGGCACAGATACGCAGTATTTT. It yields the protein CASSSGSGTDTQYF.

The CDR3 DNA follows: TGTGCCATCAGTGGGAAAAGGACAGATACGCAGTATTTT. This encodes CAISGKRTDTQYF. The chain employs TRBV10-3 and TRBJ2-3; D ambiguous. The germline V gene has CDR1 ENHRY and CDR2 SYGVKD. This CDR3 is built from 13 residues. Trimming cost V 4 bases and J 3 bases, with 8 bases left between them.

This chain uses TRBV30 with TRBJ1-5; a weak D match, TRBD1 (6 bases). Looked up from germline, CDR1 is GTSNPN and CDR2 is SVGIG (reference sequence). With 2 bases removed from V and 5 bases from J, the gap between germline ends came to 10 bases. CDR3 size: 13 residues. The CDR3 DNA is TGTGCCTGGAGTTCAGGGGATTATCAGCCCCAGCATTTT. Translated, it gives CAWSSGDYQPQHF.

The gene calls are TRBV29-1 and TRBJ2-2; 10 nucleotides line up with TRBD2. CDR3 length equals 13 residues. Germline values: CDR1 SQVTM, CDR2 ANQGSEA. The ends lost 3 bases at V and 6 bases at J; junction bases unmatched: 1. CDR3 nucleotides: TGCAGCGTTGATCTAGCGGGAGCCGGGGAGCTGTTTTTT. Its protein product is CSVDLAGAGELFF.

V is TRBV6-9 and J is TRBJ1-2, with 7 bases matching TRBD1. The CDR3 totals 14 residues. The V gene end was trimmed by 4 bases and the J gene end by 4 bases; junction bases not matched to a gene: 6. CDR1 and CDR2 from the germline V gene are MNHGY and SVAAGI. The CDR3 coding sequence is TGTGCCAGCAGTTCTATAGACAGGGCCTATGGCTACACCTTC. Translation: CASSSIDRAYGYTF.

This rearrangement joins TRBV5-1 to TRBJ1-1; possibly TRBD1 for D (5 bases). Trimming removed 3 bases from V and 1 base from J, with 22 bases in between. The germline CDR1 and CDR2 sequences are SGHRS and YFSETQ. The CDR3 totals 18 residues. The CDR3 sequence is CASSSALGPGGENTEAFF. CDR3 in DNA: TGCGCCAGCAGCTCCGCCCTGGGACCCGGGGGGGAGAACACTGAAGCTTTCTTT.

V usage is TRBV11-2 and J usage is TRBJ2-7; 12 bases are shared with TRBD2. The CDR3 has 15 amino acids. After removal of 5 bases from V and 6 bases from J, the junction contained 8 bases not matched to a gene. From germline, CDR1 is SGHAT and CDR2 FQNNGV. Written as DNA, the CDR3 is TGTGCCAGCAGCCGGAGGACTAGCGGGACCCCCGAGCAGTACTTC. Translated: CASSRRTSGTPEQYF.

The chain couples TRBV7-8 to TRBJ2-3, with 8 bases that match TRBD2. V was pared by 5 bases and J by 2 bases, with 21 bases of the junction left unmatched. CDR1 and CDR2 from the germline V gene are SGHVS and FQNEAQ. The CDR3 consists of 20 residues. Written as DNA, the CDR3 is TGTGCCAGCAGCCTCCCGCGGGGATATACAGCGGGGGTAAACACAGATACGCAGTATTTT. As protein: CASSLPRGYTAGVNTDTQYF.

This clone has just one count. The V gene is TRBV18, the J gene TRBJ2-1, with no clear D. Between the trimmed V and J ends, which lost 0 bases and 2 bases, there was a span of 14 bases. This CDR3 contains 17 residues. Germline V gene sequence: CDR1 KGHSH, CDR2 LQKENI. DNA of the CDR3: TGTGCCAGCTCACCACCGGTGGTCCTCCGGGCCTACAATGAGCAGTTCTTC. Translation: CASSPPVVLRAYNEQFF.

The chain's CDR3 is CASSPLLAGDGELFF. As DNA, the CDR3 is TGTGCCAGCAGTCCGCTACTAGCGGGAGACGGGGAGCTGTTTTTT. The chain combines TRBV28 with TRBJ2-2; 11 positions match TRBD2. CDR1 is MDHEN, CDR2 SYDVKM, per germline. With 5 bases clipped from V and 7 bases from J, the junction kept 6 bases outside the gene matches. The CDR3 has 15 residues.

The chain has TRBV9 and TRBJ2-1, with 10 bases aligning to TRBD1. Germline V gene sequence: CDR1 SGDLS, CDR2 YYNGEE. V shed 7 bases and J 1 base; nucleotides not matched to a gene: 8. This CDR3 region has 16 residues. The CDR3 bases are TGTGCCAGCGGCCGGGACAGGGGACGATCCTACAATGAGCAGTTCTTC. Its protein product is CASGRDRGRSYNEQFF. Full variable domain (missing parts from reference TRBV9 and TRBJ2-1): DSGVTQTPKHLITATGQRVTLRCSPRSGDLSVYWYQQSLDQGLQFLIQYYNGEERAKGNILERFSAQQFPDLHSELNLSSLELGDSALYFCASGRDRGRSYNEQFFGPGTRLTVL.

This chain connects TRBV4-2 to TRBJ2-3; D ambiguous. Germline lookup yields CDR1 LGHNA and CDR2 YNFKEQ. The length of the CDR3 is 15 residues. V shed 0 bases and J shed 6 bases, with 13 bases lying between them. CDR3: CASSQEWSKTDTQYF. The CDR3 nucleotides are TGTGCCAGCAGCCAAGAATGGTCGAAAACGGATACGCAGTATTTT.

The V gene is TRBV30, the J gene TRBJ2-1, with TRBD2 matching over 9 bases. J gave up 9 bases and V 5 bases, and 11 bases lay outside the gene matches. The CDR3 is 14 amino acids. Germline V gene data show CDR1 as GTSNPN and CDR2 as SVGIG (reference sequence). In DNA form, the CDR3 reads TGTGCCTGGGCTCTAGCGGGATTATTCACTGAGCAGTTCTTC. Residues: CAWALAGLFTEQFF.

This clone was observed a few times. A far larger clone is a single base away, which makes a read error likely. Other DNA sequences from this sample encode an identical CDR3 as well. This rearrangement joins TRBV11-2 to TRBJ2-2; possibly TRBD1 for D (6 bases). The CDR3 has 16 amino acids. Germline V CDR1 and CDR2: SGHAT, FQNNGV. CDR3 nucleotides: TGTGCCAGCAGCTTCACACCAACAGGGTCGGCCGGGGAGCTGTTTTTC. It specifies CASSFTPTGSAGELFF. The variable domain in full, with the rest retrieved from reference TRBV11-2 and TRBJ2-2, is EAGVAQSPRYKIIEKRQSVAFWCNPISGHATLYWYQQILGQGPKLLIQFQNNGVVDDSQLPKDRFSAERLKGVDSTLKIQPAKLEDSAVYLCASSFTPTGSAGELFFGEGSRLTVL.

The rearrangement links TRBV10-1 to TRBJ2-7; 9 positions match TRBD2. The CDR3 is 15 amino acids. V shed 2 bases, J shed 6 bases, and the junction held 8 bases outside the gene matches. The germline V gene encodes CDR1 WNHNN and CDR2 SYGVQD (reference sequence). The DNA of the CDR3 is TGCGCCAGCAGTGAGGGTAGCGGGAGTACGTTCGAGCAGTACTTC. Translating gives CASSEGSGSTFEQYF.

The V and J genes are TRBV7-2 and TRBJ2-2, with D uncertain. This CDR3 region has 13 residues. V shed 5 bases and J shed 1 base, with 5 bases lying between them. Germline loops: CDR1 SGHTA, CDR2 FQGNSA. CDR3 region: CASSLLNTGELFF. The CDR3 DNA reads TGTGCCAGCAGCCTCCTGAACACCGGGGAGCTGTTTTTT.

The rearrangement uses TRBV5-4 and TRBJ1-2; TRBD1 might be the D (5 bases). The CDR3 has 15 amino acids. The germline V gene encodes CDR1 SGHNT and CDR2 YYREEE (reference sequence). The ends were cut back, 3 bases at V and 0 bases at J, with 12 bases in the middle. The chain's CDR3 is CASSSGGVSNYGYTF. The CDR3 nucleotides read TGTGCCAGCAGCTCGGGGGGGGTCTCTAACTATGGCTACACCTTC. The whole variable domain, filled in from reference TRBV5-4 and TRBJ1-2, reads ETGVTQSPTHLIKTRGQQVTLRCSSQSGHNTVSWYQQALGQGPQFIFQYYREEENGRGNFPPRFSGLQFPNYSSELNVNALELDDSALYLCASSSGGVSNYGYTFGSGTRLTVV.

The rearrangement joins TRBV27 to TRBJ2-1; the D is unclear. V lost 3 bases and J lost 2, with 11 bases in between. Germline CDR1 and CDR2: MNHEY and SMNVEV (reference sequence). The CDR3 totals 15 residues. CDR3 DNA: TGTGCCAGCAGTTTTCCGGGTGTAACCTACAATGAGCAGTTCTTC. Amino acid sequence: CASSFPGVTYNEQFF.

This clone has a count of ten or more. CDR3 DNA sequence: TGTGCCAGCAGTGCAGGACAGGGGAGGAGCACTGAAGCTTTCTTT. Residues: CASSAGQGRSTEAFF. This chain links TRBV2 with TRBJ1-1; the match to TRBD1 covers 9 bases. With V trimmed by 4 bases and J by 4 bases, 7 bases remained unmatched. The length of the CDR3 is 15 residues. The germline V gene encodes CDR1 SNHLY and CDR2 FYNNEI.